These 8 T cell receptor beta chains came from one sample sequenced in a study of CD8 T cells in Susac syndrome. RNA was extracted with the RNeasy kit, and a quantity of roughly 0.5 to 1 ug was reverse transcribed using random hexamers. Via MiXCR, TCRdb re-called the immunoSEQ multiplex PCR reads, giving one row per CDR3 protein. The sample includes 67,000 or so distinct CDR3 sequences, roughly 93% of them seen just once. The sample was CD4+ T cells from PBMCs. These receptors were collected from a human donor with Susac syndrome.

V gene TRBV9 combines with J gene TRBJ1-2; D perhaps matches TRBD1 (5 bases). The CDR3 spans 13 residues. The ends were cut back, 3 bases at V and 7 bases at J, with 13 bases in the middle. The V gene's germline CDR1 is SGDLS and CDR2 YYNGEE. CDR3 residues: CASSGVGAFGYTF. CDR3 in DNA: TGTGCCAGCAGCGGGGTTGGGGCCTTTGGCTACACCTTC.

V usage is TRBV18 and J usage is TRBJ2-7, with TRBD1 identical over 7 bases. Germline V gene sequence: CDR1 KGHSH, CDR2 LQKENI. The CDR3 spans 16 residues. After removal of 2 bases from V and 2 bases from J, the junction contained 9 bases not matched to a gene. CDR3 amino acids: CASSPKGAPKPYEQYF. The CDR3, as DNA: TGTGCCAGCTCACCAAAGGGGGCGCCGAAACCCTACGAGCAGTACTTC. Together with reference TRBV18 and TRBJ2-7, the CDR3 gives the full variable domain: NAGVMQNPRHLVRRRGQEARLRCSPMKGHSHVYWYRQLPEEGLKFMVYLQKENIIDESGMPKERFSAEFPKEGPSILRIQQVVRGDSAAYFCASSPKGAPKPYEQYFGPGTRLTVT.

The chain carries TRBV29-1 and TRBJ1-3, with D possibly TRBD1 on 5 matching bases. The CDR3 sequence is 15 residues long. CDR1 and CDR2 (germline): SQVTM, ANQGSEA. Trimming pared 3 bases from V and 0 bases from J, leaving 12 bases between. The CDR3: CSVDLGAGSGNTIYF. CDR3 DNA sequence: TGCAGCGTTGACTTAGGGGCAGGCTCTGGAAACACCATATATTTT.

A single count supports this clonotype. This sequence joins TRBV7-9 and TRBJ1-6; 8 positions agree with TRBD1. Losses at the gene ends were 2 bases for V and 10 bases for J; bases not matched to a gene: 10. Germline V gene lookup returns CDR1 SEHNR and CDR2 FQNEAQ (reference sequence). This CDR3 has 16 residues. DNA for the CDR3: TGTGCCAGCAGCTTACTACTAAACAGGGGGTCGTCACCCCTCCACTTT. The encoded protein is CASSLLLNRGSSPLHF.

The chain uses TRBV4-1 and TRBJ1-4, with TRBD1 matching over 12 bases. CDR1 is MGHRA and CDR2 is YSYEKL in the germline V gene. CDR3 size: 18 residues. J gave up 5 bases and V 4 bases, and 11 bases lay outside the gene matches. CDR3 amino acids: CASSLRPGQGAPNEKLFF. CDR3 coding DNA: TGCGCCAGCAGCCTTCGCCCGGGACAGGGGGCCCCGAATGAAAAACTGTTTTTT.

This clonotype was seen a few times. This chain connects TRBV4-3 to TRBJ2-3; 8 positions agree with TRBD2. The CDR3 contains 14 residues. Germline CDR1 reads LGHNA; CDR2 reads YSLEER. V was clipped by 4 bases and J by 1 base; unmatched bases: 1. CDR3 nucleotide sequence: TGCGCCAGCAGCCCAGCGGGGGGCACAGATACGCAGTATTTT. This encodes CASSPAGGTDTQYF.

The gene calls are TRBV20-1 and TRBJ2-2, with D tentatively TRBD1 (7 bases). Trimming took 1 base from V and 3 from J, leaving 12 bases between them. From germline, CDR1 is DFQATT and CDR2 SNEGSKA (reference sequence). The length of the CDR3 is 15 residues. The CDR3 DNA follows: TGCAGTGCTAGAGTCAGGGGGGTTTACACCGGGGAGCTGTTTTTT. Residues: CSARVRGVYTGELFF.

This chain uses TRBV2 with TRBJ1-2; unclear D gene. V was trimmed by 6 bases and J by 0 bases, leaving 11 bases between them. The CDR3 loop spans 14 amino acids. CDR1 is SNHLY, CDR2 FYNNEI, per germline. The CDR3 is CASSPLRTNYGYTF. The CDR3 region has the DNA TGTGCCAGCAGCCCCCTGAGGACTAACTATGGCTACACCTTC.